These 18 T cell receptor beta chains originate from one sample sequenced in a study of blood T cell repertoires in COVID-19 (dated by TCRdb to 2018 to 2020). Receptors were amplified or captured by the immunoSEQ multiplex PCR assay. TCRdb obtained this table from immuneACCESS and retained in-frame rearrangements with V and J assigned. These tables miss some clones; where compared with another copy, unresolved V genes account for less than half of the shortfall, and the remainder is unexplained. This sample has about 60,000 clones in its table, and over 75% of those were observed once. Clones ranked in the top ten supply around 16% of the sample. The sequenced sample was peripheral blood. The receptors were sampled from a human donor in a cohort sampled during active COVID-19.

This clone was found once. This sequence joins TRBV19 and TRBJ2-1; 9 bases map to TRBD1. CDR1 is LNHDA, CDR2 SQIVND, per germline (reference sequence). The CDR3 sequence is 15 residues long. Trimming cost V 3 bases and J 7 bases; bases outside gene matches: 7. CDR3 amino acids: CASSIEDRGWNEQFF. The CDR3, as DNA: TGTGCCAGTAGTATCGAGGACAGGGGATGGAATGAGCAGTTCTTC.

The rearrangement uses TRBV4-3 and TRBJ2-7; TRBD2 matches at 7 bases. Germline V gene sequence: CDR1 LGHNA, CDR2 YSLEER. Trimming cost V 0 bases and J 0 bases; bases outside gene matches: 8. CDR3 length: 17 residues. DNA for the CDR3: TGCGCCAGCAGCCAAGATAGGCTAGCGGAGAGCTCCTACGAGCAGTACTTC. Encoded protein: CASSQDRLAESSYEQYF.

The CDR3 DNA follows: TGTGCCAGCAGCTCGGGACAGAGAAACATTCAGTACTTC. Its translation is CASSSGQRNIQYF. J is TRBJ2-4 and V is TRBV7-9; TRBD1 aligns across 7 bases. V shed 4 bases, J shed 6 bases, and the junction held 3 bases outside the gene matches. This CDR3 comprises 13 residues. The germline V gene encodes CDR1 SEHNR and CDR2 FQNEAQ (reference sequence).

The CDR3 sequence is CATSDAGTSDEQYF. The CDR3 region has the DNA TGTGCCACCAGTGATGCCGGGACTAGCGACGAGCAGTACTTC. The chain employs TRBV24-1 and TRBJ2-7; 10 bases fit TRBD2. V shed 3 bases and J 5 bases; nucleotides not matched to a gene: 3. Per the germline V gene, CDR1 is KGHDR and CDR2 is SFDVKD. The CDR3 loop spans 14 amino acids.

The genes are TRBV9 and TRBJ1-1; 9 bases are a match to TRBD1. CDR3 length: 15 residues. V lost 3 bases and J lost 4; bases outside the gene matches: 7. Per germline, CDR1 SGDLS and CDR2 YYNGEE. CDR3 bases: TGTGCCAGCAGCGCGATACAGGGGGCCGGCACTGAAGCTTTCTTT. Translating it yields CASSAIQGAGTEAFF.

This clone was detected a few times. The chain recombines TRBV5-1 with TRBJ1-2, with TRBD1 identical over 7 bases. The CDR3 totals 16 residues. V lost 0 bases and J lost 0; bases outside the gene matches: 5. Per the germline V gene, CDR1 is SGHRS and CDR2 is YFSETQ. The CDR3 DNA reads TGCGCCAGCAGCTTGGGGGGGACAGCCGCTAACTATGGCTACACCTTC. It yields the protein CASSLGGTAANYGYTF.

This CDR3 is CASSLVESGVKPQHF. In DNA, the CDR3 is TGTGCCAGCAGCTTAGTCGAGTCAGGGGTTAAGCCCCAGCATTTT. The chain has TRBV7-6 and TRBJ1-5; the D gene is possibly TRBD1 (6 bases). CDR3 length: 15 amino acids. With 1 base removed from V and 8 bases from J, the gap between germline ends came to 15 bases. CDR1 and CDR2 from the germline V gene are SGHVS and FNYEAQ.

The chain has TRBV19 and TRBJ2-7; 9 bases agree with TRBD1. Germline-derived CDR1 and CDR2 are LNHDA and SQIVND (reference sequence). The CDR3 length is 14 residues. The V and J ends lost 5 bases and 3 bases, in that order; junction bases with no gene match: 5. CDR3 bases: TGTGCCAGTAGTGCGGGACAGGGCCTCTACGAGCAGTACTTC. Translating gives CASSAGQGLYEQYF.

This clone came up once. The CDR3 region has the DNA TGCGCCAGCAGCACTCAGGGGAGTGTTTACAATGAGCAGTTCTTC. It encodes CASSTQGSVYNEQFF. The chain is built from TRBV5-1 and TRBJ2-1; D possibly corresponds to TRBD1 (6 bases). Trimming left V 4 bases short and J 4 bases short, with 15 bases between. CDR3 length equals 15 residues. The V gene's germline CDR1 is SGHRS and CDR2 YFSETQ.

The V gene is TRBV10-2, the J gene TRBJ2-3, with a weak D call TRBD1 (7 bases). Germline lookup yields CDR1 WSHSY and CDR2 SAAADI. V lost 10 bases and J 3 bases, leaving 20 bases between the germline ends. The CDR3 runs 15 residues. The CDR3: CATPAPQGGTDTQYF. DNA for the CDR3: TGCGCCACCCCGGCCCCGCAGGGGGGAACAGATACGCAGTATTTT.

CDR3 loop: CASSLGLAGQETQYF. The CDR3 region has the DNA TGTGCCAGCAGCCTGGGACTAGCGGGGCAAGAGACCCAGTACTTC. The rearrangement joins TRBV7-7 to TRBJ2-5, with 13 bases matching TRBD2. Per the germline V gene, CDR1 is SSHAT and CDR2 is FNYEAQ (reference sequence). CDR3 size: 15 residues. With V trimmed by 5 bases and J by 2 bases, 2 bases remained unmatched.

This clone was seen only once. J is TRBJ2-7 and V is TRBV6-6, with TRBD1 as a possible D gene (6 bases). The V gene's germline CDR1 is MNHNY and CDR2 SVGAGI (reference sequence). The CDR3 is 15 residues long. V dropped 0 bases and J dropped 2 bases, with 11 bases sitting between them. CDR3 region: CASSYSTDRTYEQYF. The CDR3 coding sequence is TGTGCCAGCAGTTACTCGACCGACAGGACCTACGAGCAGTACTTC.

The chain has TRBV6-5 and TRBJ2-2, with 8 positions matching TRBD2. Germline V gene data show CDR1 as MNHEY and CDR2 as SVGAGI. The V gene end was trimmed by 7 bases and the J gene end by 4 bases; junction bases not matched to a gene: 8. The CDR3 runs 15 residues. DNA of the CDR3: TGTGCCAGCATCAGAACGGGGGGGGGCACCGGGGAGCTGTTTTTT. The encoded protein is CASIRTGGGTGELFF.

The genes are TRBV18 and TRBJ2-6, with a weak D call TRBD1 (5 bases). Germline V gene data show CDR1 as KGHSH and CDR2 as LQKENI. The CDR3 runs to 16 residues. The V end was cut by 5 bases, the J end by 3 bases, with 14 bases between. This CDR3 is CASSKTSGYGANVLTF. The CDR3 nucleotides are TGTGCCAGCTCAAAAACGTCAGGGTATGGGGCCAACGTCCTGACTTTC.

J is TRBJ2-1 and V is TRBV19; D is ambiguous. Germline CDR1 reads LNHDA; CDR2 reads SQIVND (reference sequence). Trimming removed 9 bases at V and 0 bases at J, with 3 bases between. This CDR3 is built from 11 residues. This chain's CDR3 is CASSSYNEQFF. CDR3 coding DNA: TGTGCCAGCAGCTCCTACAATGAGCAGTTCTTC.

The gene calls are TRBV6-5 and TRBJ2-7; perhaps TRBD2 as D (6 bases). Germline loops: CDR1 MNHEY, CDR2 SVGAGI. V gave up 6 bases and J gave up 6 bases, with 12 bases separating them. The CDR3 loop spans 12 amino acids. The CDR3 here is CASSRLGGEQYF. CDR3 bases: TGTGCCAGCAGCCGCCTCGGGGGCGAGCAGTACTTC.

The J gene is TRBJ1-5, the V gene TRBV27; 12 bases are a match to TRBD1. The CDR3 sequence is 15 residues long. The V segment lost 2 bases and the J segment 6 bases; nucleotides outside the gene matches: 2. Germline V lookup: CDR1 MNHEY, CDR2 SMNVEV (reference sequence). The CDR3 region is CASSLGTGGGQPQHF. In nucleotides, the CDR3 is TGTGCCAGCAGTTTAGGGACAGGGGGCGGTCAGCCCCAGCATTTT.

This chain links TRBV27 with TRBJ1-1; 10 nucleotides align to TRBD1. The CDR3 is 14 residues long. V shed 3 bases, J shed 7 bases, and the junction held 5 bases outside the gene matches. CDR1 is MNHEY, CDR2 SMNVEV, per germline (reference sequence). CDR3 sequence reads: CASSLTGGRGEAFF. CDR3 bases: TGTGCCAGCAGTTTGACAGGGGGCAGGGGTGAAGCTTTCTTT.